This TCR beta chain was identified in a study of blood T cell repertoires in COVID-19. Study summary: Donors in the United States, Italy and Spain gave samples during acute or convalescent COVID-19. T cells, B-cell-depleted T cells, or PBMCs supplied cDNA or gDNA.

Original processing notes: Quantification of nucleated cells was approximated via reference gene primer amplification. Only in-frame clones appear in the TCRdb table, and some are missing; sequencing was by immunoSEQ multiplex PCR. V and J calls and clone size are copied from that table; D and trimming were computed from the DNA. Counted here are about 270,000 clones, around four fifths occurring once; the ten biggest clones make up around 4.2%. V lost 4 bases and J 13 bases, leaving 13 bases between the germline ends. Germline lookup yields CDR1 KGHSH and CDR2 LQKENI. This CDR3 has 12 residues. The receptor was isolated from a woman aged 45-60 years with active or convalescent COVID-19. This rearrangement joins TRBV18 to TRBJ2-2; D gene ambiguous. The sample taken for sequencing was peripheral blood. The CDR3 region has the DNA TGTGCCAGCTCACAACCGCGACAAGCGCTGTTTTTT. The encoded protein is CASSQPRQALFF. Together with reference TRBV18 and TRBJ2-2, the CDR3 gives the full variable domain: NAGVMQNPRHLVRRRGQEARLRCSPMKGHSHVYWYRQLPEEGLKFMVYLQKENIIDESGMPKERFSAEFPKEGPSILRIQQVVRGDSAAYFCASSQPRQALFFGEGSRLTVL.